This T cell receptor beta chain is drawn from a study of T-cell reconstitution after alpha-beta-depleted transplantation in children. This clonotype was seen at least ten times. Preparing the TCRbeta library involved the use of unique molecular identifiers. MiXCR, run by TCRdb on the PCR reads, gives a single entry per CDR3 protein. The sample includes roughly 190,000 distinct CDR3 sequences, approximately 14% seen only once; the top ten take approximately 13%. Trimming cost V 5 bases and J 2 bases, with 7 bases left between them. The length of the CDR3 is 12 residues. Germline CDR1 and CDR2: SQVTM and ANQGSEA.

Sequenced here: PBMCs from the stem cell graft donor, sampled from the stem cell graft. The J gene is TRBJ1-5, the V gene TRBV29-1; D call uncertain. This receptor was obtained from a human donor who donated a stem cell graft to a child with acute lymphoblastic leukemia. The CDR3 DNA is TGCAGCGTTATCTCTGGCAATCAGCCCCAGCATTTT. This translates into CSVISGNQPQHF.